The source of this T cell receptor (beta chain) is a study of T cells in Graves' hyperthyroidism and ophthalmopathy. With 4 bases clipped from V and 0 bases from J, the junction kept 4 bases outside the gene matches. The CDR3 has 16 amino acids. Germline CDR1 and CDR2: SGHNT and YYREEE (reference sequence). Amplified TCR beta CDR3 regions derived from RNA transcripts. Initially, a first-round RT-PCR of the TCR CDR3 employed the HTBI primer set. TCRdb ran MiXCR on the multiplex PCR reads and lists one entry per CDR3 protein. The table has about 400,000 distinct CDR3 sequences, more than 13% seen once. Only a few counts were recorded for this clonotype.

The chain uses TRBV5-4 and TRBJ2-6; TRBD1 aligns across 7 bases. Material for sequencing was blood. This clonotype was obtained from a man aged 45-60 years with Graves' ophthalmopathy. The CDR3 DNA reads TGTGCCAGCAGCCTCGCAGGGGGCTCTGGGGCCAACGTCCTGACTTTC. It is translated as CASSLAGGSGANVLTF.